Sequencing of this TCR beta chain was carried out in a study of T cell responses to AZD1222 COVID-19 vaccine. The CDR3 loop spans 13 amino acids. V was cut by 4 bases and J by 8 bases, with 11 bases left in between. The germline V gene encodes CDR1 MNHEY and CDR2 SVGAGI. Sequenced by immunoSEQ multiplex PCR; TCRdb stores in-frame clones only, minus some. The sample yields 45,000 to 60,000 clones, around 88% seen once. Here the sequenced sample was peripheral blood, taken on day 0 of AZD1222 vaccination. This TCR derives from an adult in good health. The V and J genes are TRBV6-5 and TRBJ1-4; D unclear. DNA of the CDR3: TGTGCCAGCAGTTCTAGGGCTTACGAAAAACTGTTTTTT. This codes for CASSSRAYEKLFF.